The 20 T cell receptor beta chains listed next were all sequenced from one sample in a study of OX40 agonist ivuxolimab in advanced cancers. Data came from immunoSEQ multiplex PCR; TCRdb stores just in-frame clones and leaves some out. The table includes roughly 120,000 clones, less than 95% detected once. This sample comprised CD4+ or CD8+ T cells sorted from blood, obtained in a trial of the OX40 agonist ivuxolimab. The receptors stem from an adult with an advanced solid tumor such as melanoma, head and neck, liver or kidney cancer.

This sequence joins TRBV6-5 and TRBJ1-5; 7 bases fit TRBD1. CDR3 length: 12 residues. CDR1 and CDR2 (germline): MNHEY, SVGAGI. The V segment lost 6 bases and the J segment 15 bases; nucleotides outside the gene matches: 11. CDR3 DNA: TGTGCCAGCAGCCTCGACAGGGAAAGGTTGCATTTT. This translates into CASSLDRERLHF.

The chain carries TRBV19 and TRBJ2-7; possibly TRBD2 for D (5 bases). The CDR3 has 15 residues. Trimming left V 0 bases short and J 2 bases short, with 11 bases between. Looked up from germline, CDR1 is LNHDA and CDR2 is SQIVND (reference sequence). The CDR3 DNA reads as TGTGCCAGTAGTATAGATCCTACTAGGGCCTACGAGCAGTACTTC. It translates to CASSIDPTRAYEQYF.

DNA of the CDR3: TGTGCCAGCAGCCCTACTAGCTCGAGCGGGGGAGATACGCAGTATTTT. It yields the protein CASSPTSSSGGDTQYF. This sequence joins TRBV7-3 and TRBJ2-3; 8 bases are shared with TRBD2. Germline CDR1 and CDR2: SGHTA and FQGTGA. The CDR3 totals 16 residues. Germline trimming cut 5 bases from V and 5 bases from J; bases unmatched to any gene: 12.

V gene TRBV4-1 combines with J gene TRBJ1-4; TRBD1 agrees at 8 bases. Germline values: CDR1 MGHRA, CDR2 YSYEKL. The ends lost 5 bases at V and 3 bases at J; junction bases unmatched: 5. The CDR3 consists of 15 residues. The DNA of the CDR3 is TGCGCCAGCAGCGACCAGGGGGCCCCTAATGAAAAACTGTTTTTT. This translates into CASSDQGAPNEKLFF.

The V gene is TRBV6-6, the J gene TRBJ1-5; D gene uncertain. The CDR3 extends over 12 amino acids. From germline, CDR1 is MNHNY and CDR2 SVGAGI (reference sequence). V was pared by 9 bases and J by 4 bases, with 10 bases between. The CDR3 nucleotides are TGTGCCAGTACAAGGCTAAATCAGCCCCAGCATTTT. This codes for CASTRLNQPQHF.

The V gene is TRBV20-1, the J gene TRBJ1-2; maybe TRBD1 (5 bases). V was clipped by 6 bases and J by 5 bases, with 10 bases between them. Germline V gives CDR1 DFQATT, CDR2 SNEGSKA (reference sequence). There are 11 residues in the CDR3. CDR3: CSAAGPYGYTF. For the CDR3, the DNA is TGCAGTGCCGCGGGACCGTATGGCTACACCTTC.

The J gene is TRBJ2-7, the V gene TRBV6-1, with D possibly being TRBD2 (5 bases). V was pared by 3 bases and J by 1 base, with 7 bases between. The germline V gene encodes CDR1 MNHNS and CDR2 SASEGT. CDR3 size: 13 residues. CDR3 DNA sequence: TGTGCCAGCAGTGACGGGATATCCTACGAGCAGTACTTC. Its translation is CASSDGISYEQYF.

The chain couples TRBV15 to TRBJ2-4; TRBD2 is a possible D gene (8 bases). With 8 bases removed from V and 4 bases from J, the gap between germline ends came to 18 bases. Per the germline V gene, CDR1 is LNHNV and CDR2 is YYDKDF (reference sequence). The CDR3 extends over 15 amino acids. The CDR3 DNA reads TGTGCCACCGGCACGGGGGGGACAGCAAAAAACATTCAGTACTTC. It translates to CATGTGGTAKNIQYF.

The chain has TRBV6-5 and TRBJ1-1, with D possibly matching TRBD1 (6 bases). Looked up from germline, CDR1 is MNHEY and CDR2 is SVGAGI. The length of the CDR3 is 15 residues. Trimming shortened V by 6 bases and J by 0 bases, and 14 bases separated the two germline ends. Here the CDR3 DNA reads TGTGCCAGCAGCCGCGGGGGGGGCGTGAACACTGAAGCTTTCTTT. Residues: CASSRGGGVNTEAFF.

The chain uses TRBV4-3 and TRBJ2-1; 9 nucleotides align to TRBD2. Trimming cost V 4 bases and J 0 bases; bases outside gene matches: 7. The CDR3 length is 17 residues. Germline V gene data show CDR1 as LGHNA and CDR2 as YSLEER. CDR3 coding DNA: TGCGCCAGCAGCCTCGGACTAGCGCAGAGCTCCTACAATGAGCAGTTCTTC. Translating gives CASSLGLAQSSYNEQFF.

This clone was seen a single time. The chain uses TRBV6-1 and TRBJ2-7; D gene unclear. Germline-derived CDR1 and CDR2 are MNHNS and SASEGT. CDR3 length: 13 residues. The ends were cut back, 6 bases at V and 2 bases at J, with 11 bases in the middle. CDR3 protein: CASRLTHTYEQYF. In DNA form, the CDR3 reads TGTGCCAGCAGATTGACACATACCTACGAGCAGTACTTC.

The gene calls are TRBV10-2 and TRBJ2-4; tentatively, D is TRBD1 or TRBD2 (6 bases each). V lost 4 bases and J 6 bases, leaving 10 bases between the germline ends. CDR1 is WSHSY, CDR2 SAAADI, per germline. The CDR3 has 13 residues. In DNA, the CDR3 is TGCGCCAGCAGTGGGGGGGCTGGAAACATTCAGTACTTC. The encoded protein is CASSGGAGNIQYF.

V is TRBV5-1 and J is TRBJ2-2; D remains ambiguous. CDR1 is SGHRS, CDR2 YFSETQ, per germline. The CDR3 length is 15 residues. V dropped 0 bases and J dropped 2 bases, with 8 bases sitting between them. CDR3 nucleotides: TGCGCCAGCAGCTTGGCCGCGGTAAACACCGGGGAGCTGTTTTTT. This translates into CASSLAAVNTGELFF.

The chain uses TRBV6-5 and TRBJ2-6; no reliable D call. CDR3 length: 15 amino acids. Germline V gene lookup returns CDR1 MNHEY and CDR2 SVGAGI. V was pared by 3 bases and J by 1 base, with 7 bases between. The CDR3: CASSYGWSGANVLTF. The CDR3 coding sequence is TGTGCCAGCAGTTATGGATGGTCTGGGGCCAACGTCCTGACTTTC.

The V gene is TRBV5-1, the J gene TRBJ2-5; D is ambiguous. V lost 0 bases, J lost 3 bases, and 6 bases lay in between. The CDR3 extends over 13 amino acids. Germline loops: CDR1 SGHRS, CDR2 YFSETQ. The CDR3 sequence is CASSLEGKETQYF. DNA for the CDR3: TGCGCCAGCAGCTTGGAGGGTAAAGAGACCCAGTACTTC.

The chain uses TRBV6-8 and TRBJ2-5; 10 positions agree with TRBD1. V shed 6 bases, J shed 5 bases, and the junction held 6 bases outside the gene matches. The CDR3 is 14 amino acids. Germline-derived CDR1 and CDR2 are MNHGY and SAAAGT. The CDR3 spells CASSPRDRGETQYF. The CDR3 DNA sequence: TGTGCCAGCAGCCCCCGGGACAGGGGTGAGACCCAGTACTTC.

This clone has a single count. The genes are TRBV28 and TRBJ1-4; possibly TRBD1 for D (6 bases). V lost 1 base and J lost 5, with 14 bases in between. Germline loops: CDR1 MDHEN, CDR2 SYDVKM. This CDR3 has 16 residues. CDR3 DNA: TGTGCCAGCAGTTTATACGCCGGGACACGAAATGAAAAACTGTTTTTT. Translation: CASSLYAGTRNEKLFF. The variable domain in full, with the rest retrieved from reference TRBV28 and TRBJ1-4, is DVKVTQSSRYLVKRTGEKVFLECVQDMDHENMFWYRQDPGLGLRLIYFSYDVKMKEKGDIPEGYSVSREKKERFSLILESASTNQTSMYLCASSLYAGTRNEKLFFGSGTQLSVL.

The chain has TRBV12-5 and TRBJ1-1; 8 nucleotides align to TRBD1. Germline assignment: CDR1 LGHNT and CDR2 FRNRAP. Trimming removed 5 bases from V and 3 bases from J; junction bases left unmatched: 2. The CDR3 covers 13 residues. The CDR3 region has the DNA TGTGCTAGTGGTCAACAGGGGGACACTGAAGCTTTCTTT. It yields the protein CASGQQGDTEAFF.

The V gene is TRBV11-2, the J gene TRBJ1-3; D not resolved. Per germline, CDR1 SGHAT and CDR2 FQNNGV. The V gene lost 3 bases and the J gene lost 0 bases, with 9 bases spanning the gap. The CDR3 is made up of 15 amino acids. The CDR3 here is CASSFLWDSGNTIYF. In DNA, the CDR3 is TGTGCCAGCAGCTTCCTGTGGGACTCTGGAAACACCATATATTTT.

The chain has TRBV28 and TRBJ2-7; unclear D gene. Trimming cost V 4 bases and J 3 bases, with 13 bases left between them. Germline V gene sequence: CDR1 MDHEN, CDR2 SYDVKM. The length of the CDR3 is 14 residues. The CDR3 sequence: CASSSNGGLYEQYF. DNA for the CDR3: TGTGCCAGCAGTTCCAACGGTGGCCTCTACGAGCAGTACTTC. The variable domain in full, completed from reference TRBV28 and TRBJ2-7, reads DVKVTQSSRYLVKRTGEKVFLECVQDMDHENMFWYRQDPGLGLRLIYFSYDVKMKEKGDIPEGYSVSREKKERFSLILESASTNQTSMYLCASSSNGGLYEQYFGPGTRLTVT.